This T cell receptor (beta chain) originates from a study of blood T cell repertoires in COVID-19. The overall study: Sources were T cells, B-cell-depleted T cells, or PBMCs; the material itself was cDNA or gDNA.

The data were produced by immunoSEQ multiplex PCR, yet TCRdb's version contains in-frame clones alone and is incomplete. This sample has about 120,000 clones, with approximately 81% found just once. The CDR3 covers 13 residues. Trimming took off 0 bases at V and 15 bases at J, with 15 bases between the two ends. Germline assignment: CDR1 LGHNA and CDR2 YSLEER. The TCR was taken from a woman older than 75 with acute or convalescent COVID-19. Sequencing was performed on peripheral blood. The rearrangement uses TRBV4-3 and TRBJ2-1, with D possibly being TRBD1 (6 bases). DNA for the CDR3: TGCGCCAGCAGCCAAGATCGCGACAGGTCGCGGTTCTTC. This translates into CASSQDRDRSRFF.